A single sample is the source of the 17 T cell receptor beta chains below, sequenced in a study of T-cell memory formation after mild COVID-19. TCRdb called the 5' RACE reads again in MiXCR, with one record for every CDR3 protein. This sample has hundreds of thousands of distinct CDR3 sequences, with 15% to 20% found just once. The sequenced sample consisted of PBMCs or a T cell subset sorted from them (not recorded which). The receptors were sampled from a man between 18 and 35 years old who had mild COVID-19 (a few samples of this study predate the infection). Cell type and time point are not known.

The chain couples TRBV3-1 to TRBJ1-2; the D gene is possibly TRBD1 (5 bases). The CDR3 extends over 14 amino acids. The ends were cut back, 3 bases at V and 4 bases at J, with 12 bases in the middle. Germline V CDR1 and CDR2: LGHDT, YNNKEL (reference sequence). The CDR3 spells CASSQGTFSYGYTF. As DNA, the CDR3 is TGTGCCAGCAGCCAGGGGACTTTTTCCTATGGCTACACCTTC.

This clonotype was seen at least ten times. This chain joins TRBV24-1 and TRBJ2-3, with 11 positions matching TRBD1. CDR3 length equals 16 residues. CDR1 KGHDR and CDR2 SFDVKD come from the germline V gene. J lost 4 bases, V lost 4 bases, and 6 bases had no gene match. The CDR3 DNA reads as TGTGCCACCAGTGACTTGCCGGGACAGGGGGCAGATACGCAGTATTTT. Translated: CATSDLPGQGADTQYF.

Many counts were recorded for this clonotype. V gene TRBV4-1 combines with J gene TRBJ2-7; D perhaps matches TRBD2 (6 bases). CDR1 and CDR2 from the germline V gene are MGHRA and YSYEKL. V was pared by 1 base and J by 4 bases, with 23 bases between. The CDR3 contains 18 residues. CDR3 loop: CASSQVSGTSFGGYEQYF. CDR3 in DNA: TGCGCCAGCAGCCAAGTATCCGGGACTTCCTTCGGCGGGTACGAGCAGTACTTC.

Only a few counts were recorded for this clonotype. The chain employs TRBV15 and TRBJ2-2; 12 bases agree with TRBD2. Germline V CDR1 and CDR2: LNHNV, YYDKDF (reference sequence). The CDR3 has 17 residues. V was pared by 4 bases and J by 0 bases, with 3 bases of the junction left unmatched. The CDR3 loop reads CATSTGLAGSNTGELFF. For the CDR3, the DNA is TGTGCCACCAGCACCGGACTAGCGGGATCGAACACCGGGGAGCTGTTTTTT.

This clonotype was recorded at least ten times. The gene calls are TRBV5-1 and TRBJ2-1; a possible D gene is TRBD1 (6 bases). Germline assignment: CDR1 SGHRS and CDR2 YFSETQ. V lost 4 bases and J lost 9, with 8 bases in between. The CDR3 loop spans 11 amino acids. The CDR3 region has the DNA TGCGCCAGCAGCCAGGGGCCTGAGCAGTTCTTC. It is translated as CASSQGPEQFF.

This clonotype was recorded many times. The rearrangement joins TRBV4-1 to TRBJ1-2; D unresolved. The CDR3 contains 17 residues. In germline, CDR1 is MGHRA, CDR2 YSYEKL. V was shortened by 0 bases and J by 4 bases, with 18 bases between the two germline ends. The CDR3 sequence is CASSQEVPVADIYGYTF. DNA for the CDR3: TGCGCCAGCAGCCAAGAGGTCCCCGTGGCCGACATCTATGGCTACACCTTC.

As DNA, the CDR3 is TGTGCCAGCAGCCCTCGGACAGGCAAAGATACGCAGTATTTT. Translation: CASSPRTGKDTQYF. The V and J genes are TRBV11-2 and TRBJ2-3; TRBD1 matches at 7 bases. After removal of 5 bases from V and 5 bases from J, the junction contained 7 bases not matched to a gene. The CDR3 sequence is 14 residues long. The germline V gene has CDR1 SGHAT and CDR2 FQNNGV.

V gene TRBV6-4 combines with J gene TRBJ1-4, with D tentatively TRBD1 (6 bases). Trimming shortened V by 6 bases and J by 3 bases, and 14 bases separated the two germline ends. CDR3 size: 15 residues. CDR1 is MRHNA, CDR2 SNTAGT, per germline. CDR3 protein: CASSKGQPPNEKLFF. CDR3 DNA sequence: TGTGCCAGCAGCAAAGGACAGCCCCCTAATGAAAAACTGTTTTTT.

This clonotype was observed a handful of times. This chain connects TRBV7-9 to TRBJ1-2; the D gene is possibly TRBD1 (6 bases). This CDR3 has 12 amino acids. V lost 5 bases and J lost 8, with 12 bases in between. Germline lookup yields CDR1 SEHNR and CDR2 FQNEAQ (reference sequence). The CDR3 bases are TGTGCCAGCAGCCCAGACAGGTGGGGCTACACCTTC. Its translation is CASSPDRWGYTF.

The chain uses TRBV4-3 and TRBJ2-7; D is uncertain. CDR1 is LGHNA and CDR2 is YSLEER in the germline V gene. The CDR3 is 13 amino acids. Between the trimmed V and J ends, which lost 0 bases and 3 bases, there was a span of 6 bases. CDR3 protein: CASSQDRYYEQYV. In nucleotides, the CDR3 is TGCGCCAGCAGCCAAGACAGGTACTACGAGCAGTACGTC.

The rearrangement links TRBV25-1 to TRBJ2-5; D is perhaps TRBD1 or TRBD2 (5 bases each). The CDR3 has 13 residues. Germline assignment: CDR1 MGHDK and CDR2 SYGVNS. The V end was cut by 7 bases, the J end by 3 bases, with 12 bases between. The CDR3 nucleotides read TGTGCCAGCATGAGGGGCAGGGAAGAGACCCAGTACTTC. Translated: CASMRGREETQYF.

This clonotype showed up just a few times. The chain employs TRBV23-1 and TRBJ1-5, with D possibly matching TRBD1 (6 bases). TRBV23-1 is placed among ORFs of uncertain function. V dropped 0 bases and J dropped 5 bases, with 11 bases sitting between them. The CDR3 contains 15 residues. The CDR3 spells CASSQSSGAHQPQHF. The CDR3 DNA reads TGCGCCAGCAGTCAATCGTCGGGGGCTCATCAGCCCCAGCATTTT.

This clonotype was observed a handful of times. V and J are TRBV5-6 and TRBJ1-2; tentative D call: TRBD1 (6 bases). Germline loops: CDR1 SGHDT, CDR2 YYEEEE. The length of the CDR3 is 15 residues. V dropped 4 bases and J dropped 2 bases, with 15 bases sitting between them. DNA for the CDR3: TGTGCCAGCAGCCCATTCACGGGGGCGAACTATGGCTACACCTTC. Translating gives CASSPFTGANYGYTF.

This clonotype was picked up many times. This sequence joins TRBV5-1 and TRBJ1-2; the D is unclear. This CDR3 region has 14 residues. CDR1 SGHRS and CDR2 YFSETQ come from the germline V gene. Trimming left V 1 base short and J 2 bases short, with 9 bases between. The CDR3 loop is CASSLTVGNYGYTF. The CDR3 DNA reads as TGCGCCAGCAGCTTGACAGTTGGGAACTATGGCTACACCTTC. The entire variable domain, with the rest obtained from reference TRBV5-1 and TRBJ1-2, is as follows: KAGVTQTPRYLIKTRGQQVTLSCSPISGHRSVSWYQQTPGQGLQFLFEYFSETQRNKGNFPGRFSGRQFSNSRSEMNVSTLELGDSALYLCASSLTVGNYGYTFGSGTRLTVV.

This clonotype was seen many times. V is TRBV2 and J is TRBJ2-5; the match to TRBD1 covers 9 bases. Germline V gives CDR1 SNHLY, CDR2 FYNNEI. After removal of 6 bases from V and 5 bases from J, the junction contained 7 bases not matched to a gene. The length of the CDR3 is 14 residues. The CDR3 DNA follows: TGTGCCAGCAGCGGCACAGGGGGCAAGGAGACCCAGTACTTC. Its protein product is CASSGTGGKETQYF.

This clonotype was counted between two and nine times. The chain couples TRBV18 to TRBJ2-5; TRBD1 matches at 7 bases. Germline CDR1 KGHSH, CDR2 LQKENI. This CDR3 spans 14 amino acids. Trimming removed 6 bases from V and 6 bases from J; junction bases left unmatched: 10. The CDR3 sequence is CASSRTGAGQTQYF. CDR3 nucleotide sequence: TGTGCCAGCTCGCGAACAGGGGCAGGGCAGACCCAGTACTTC.

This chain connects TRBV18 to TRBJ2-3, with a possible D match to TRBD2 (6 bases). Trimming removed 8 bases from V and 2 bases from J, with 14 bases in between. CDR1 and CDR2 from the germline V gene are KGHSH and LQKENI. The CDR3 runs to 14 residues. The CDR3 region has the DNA TGTGCCAGCGCCCGGGGGAGGAACACAGATACGCAGTATTTT. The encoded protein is CASARGRNTDTQYF.